This T cell receptor beta chain was sequenced during a study of long-term antiretroviral therapy in people with HIV. The study, taken as a whole, reports: Clonotypes expanded prior to ART showed repertoire dominance at all sampled time points. Adherence to ART, viral resistance and therapy changes lacked any data. Despite increasing after ART, diversity remained lower than that of transplant donor controls.

This was the immunoSEQ v3.0 assay at survey level. Sequencing was performed with immunoSEQ multiplex PCR; in TCRdb, only in-frame clones are kept and a portion is missing. This sample has more than 15,000 clones, with approximately 94% found just once. The CDR3 extends over 15 amino acids. The germline CDR1 and CDR2 sequences are SGHVS and FNYEAQ. Remarks on this clone: The antigen remains unidentified.

Here the sequenced sample was unsorted PBMCs, taken about 6 years after starting antiretroviral therapy. The clonotype originates from a woman aged 45-65 years with HIV. The rearrangement links TRBV7-6 to TRBJ2-5, with D perhaps being TRBD1 or TRBD2 (6 bases each). Matching the DNA end better, TRBJ2-7 makes the J call doubtful. The CDR3 nucleotides are TGTGCCAGCAGCTTGGGGGGCGGGAACCCGGGCGAGCAGTACTTC. Protein product: CASSLGGGNPGEQYF.